A single sample is the source of the 29 T cell receptor beta chains below, sequenced in a study of blood T cell repertoires in COVID-19. Sequenced by immunoSEQ multiplex PCR; TCRdb stores in-frame clones only, minus some. This sample yields 250,000 to 350,000 clones, of which 87% are seen a single time; 8% to 9.5% belongs to the top ten. Sequenced input: PBMCs or T cells enriched from blood (not recorded which). The receptors stem from a woman between 18 and 29 years old who had recovered from COVID-19.

This chain joins TRBV24-1 and TRBJ2-5; TRBD2 aligns across 8 bases. This CDR3 region has 14 residues. CDR1 is KGHDR, CDR2 SFDVKD, per germline. Trimming removed 4 bases from V and 4 bases from J; junction bases left unmatched: 4. The CDR3 reads CATSESGGGETQYF. The CDR3 nucleotides are TGTGCCACCAGTGAAAGCGGGGGTGGAGAGACCCAGTACTTC.

The gene calls are TRBV5-4 and TRBJ2-7; 8 nucleotides align to TRBD2. The V and J ends lost 4 bases and 6 bases, in that order; junction bases with no gene match: 15. The V gene's germline CDR1 is SGHNT and CDR2 YYREEE (reference sequence). The CDR3 spans 16 residues. CDR3 bases: TGTGCCAGCAGCCGAAAATTAGCGGGGACCGCCCCCGAGCAGTACTTC. As protein: CASSRKLAGTAPEQYF.

V and J are TRBV11-3 and TRBJ2-3; 8 bases match TRBD1. Losses at the gene ends were 5 bases for V and 5 bases for J; bases not matched to a gene: 6. CDR1 is SGHNT, CDR2 YENEEA, per germline. CDR3 length: 14 amino acids. CDR3 coding DNA: TGTGCCAGCAGCAAGACAGGGGCGAGAGATACGCAGTATTTT. Amino acids: CASSKTGARDTQYF.

This chain uses TRBV11-2 with TRBJ1-6; D perhaps matches TRBD1 (6 bases). The V gene's germline CDR1 is SGHAT and CDR2 FQNNGV. The CDR3 sequence is 14 residues long. V lost 0 bases to trimming and J lost 9 bases, with 9 bases between them. The CDR3 coding sequence is TGTGCCAGCAGCTTAGACAGGGGAGTTTCACCCCTCCACTTT. Translating gives CASSLDRGVSPLHF.

The CDR3 nucleotides read TGTGCCAGCAGCTTAGTCGGGACAGTCCTTAATGAAAAACTGTTTTTT. As protein: CASSLVGTVLNEKLFF. The rearrangement links TRBV7-9 to TRBJ1-4, with 7 bases aligning to TRBD1. This CDR3 is built from 16 residues. V was clipped by 1 base and J by 4 bases; unmatched bases: 6. Looked up from germline, CDR1 is SEHNR and CDR2 is FQNEAQ (reference sequence).

The J gene is TRBJ2-3, the V gene TRBV24-1, with D perhaps TRBD1 (6 bases). Trimming cost V 3 bases and J 2 bases, with 11 bases left between them. The CDR3 length is 15 residues. The germline gives CDR1 KGHDR, CDR2 SFDVKD. The CDR3 protein is CATSDADRYTDTQYF. In nucleotides, the CDR3 is TGTGCCACCAGTGATGCCGACAGGTACACAGATACGCAGTATTTT.

The chain carries TRBV27 and TRBJ2-3; D not resolved. Germline CDR1 MNHEY, CDR2 SMNVEV (reference sequence). V lost 0 bases and J lost 2, with 9 bases in between. There are 15 residues in the CDR3. CDR3 nucleotides: TGTGCCAGCAGTTTATCGTGGAGTAACACAGATACGCAGTATTTT. It is translated as CASSLSWSNTDTQYF.

The rearrangement links TRBV9 to TRBJ2-7; TRBD1 is a possible D gene (6 bases). CDR1 and CDR2 (germline): SGDLS, YYNGEE. The germline V and J ends were trimmed by 0 bases and 0 bases, with 10 bases remaining between them. This CDR3 region has 15 residues. Here the CDR3 DNA reads TGTGCCAGCAGCGTAGTTCCAGGGGTCTCCTACGAGCAGTACTTC. As protein: CASSVVPGVSYEQYF. Drawing the rest from reference TRBV9 and TRBJ2-7, the complete variable domain is DSGVTQTPKHLITATGQRVTLRCSPRSGDLSVYWYQQSLDQGLQFLIQYYNGEERAKGNILERFSAQQFPDLHSELNLSSLELGDSALYFCASSVVPGVSYEQYFGPGTRLTVT.

The chain employs TRBV27 and TRBJ2-5, with 10 nucleotides matching TRBD1. Losses at the gene ends were 3 bases for V and 5 bases for J; bases not matched to a gene: 6. This CDR3 region has 15 residues. Germline-derived CDR1 and CDR2 are MNHEY and SMNVEV (reference sequence). CDR3 sequence: CASSLGQGPGETQYF. The CDR3 coding sequence is TGTGCCAGCAGTTTGGGACAGGGGCCTGGGGAGACCCAGTACTTC.

The rearrangement joins TRBV7-3 to TRBJ1-2; 7 positions agree with TRBD1. The CDR3 is 15 residues long. The germline V gene encodes CDR1 SGHTA and CDR2 FQGTGA. Trimming removed 5 bases from V and 5 bases from J; junction bases left unmatched: 11. CDR3 sequence (DNA): TGTGCCAGCAGCCAGTCACAGGGGATCCCTTATGGCTACACCTTC. Protein: CASSQSQGIPYGYTF.

This clone has a single count. The rearrangement uses TRBV4-1 and TRBJ2-5; TRBD1 might be the D (5 bases). The ends were cut back, 6 bases at V and 2 bases at J, with 10 bases in the middle. The CDR3 is 13 residues long. Germline V gene data show CDR1 as MGHRA and CDR2 as YSYEKL. CDR3 amino acids: CASRATAQETQYF. CDR3 sequence (DNA): TGCGCCAGCAGGGCGACAGCACAAGAGACCCAGTACTTC.

The chain employs TRBV6-5 and TRBJ2-1, with 8 nucleotides matching TRBD2. Germline V CDR1 and CDR2: MNHEY, SVGAGI. V trimming: 2 bases; J trimming: 4 bases; junction bases outside the gene matches: 4. The CDR3 has 15 residues. The CDR3 DNA reads TGTGCCAGCAGTTACGTTATAGCGGGATACAATGAGCAGTTCTTC. Translating it yields CASSYVIAGYNEQFF.

V is TRBV20-1 and J is TRBJ2-1; 12 bases map to TRBD2. Germline CDR1 and CDR2: DFQATT and SNEGSKA (reference sequence). J lost 4 bases, V lost 3 bases, and 4 bases had no gene match. The CDR3 is made up of 15 amino acids. Written as DNA, the CDR3 is TGCAGTGCTAGTAAAGGGACTAGCGGGTACAATGAGCAGTTCTTC. Protein: CSASKGTSGYNEQFF.

The chain uses TRBV29-1 and TRBJ1-4; 9 bases line up with TRBD1. Per germline, CDR1 SQVTM and CDR2 ANQGSEA. The junction had 5 bases not matched to a gene; V was cut back by 7 bases and J by 5 bases. There are 13 residues in the CDR3. The CDR3 loop reads CSARTGVNEKLFF. The DNA for the CDR3 is TGCAGCGCCCGGACAGGGGTAAATGAAAAACTGTTTTTT.

V is TRBV5-4 and J is TRBJ2-5, with 8 positions matching TRBD2. CDR3 length: 16 residues. Germline CDR1 is SGHNT and CDR2 is YYREEE (reference sequence). Germline trimming cut 2 bases from V and 0 bases from J; bases unmatched to any gene: 6. The CDR3 bases are TGTGCCAGCAGCTTACGGAGCGGGGGATACCAAGAGACCCAGTACTTC. Its protein is CASSLRSGGYQETQYF.

The genes are TRBV6-2 or TRBV6-3 and TRBJ1-5; D may be TRBD1 (5 bases). This CDR3 contains 18 residues. Germline-derived CDR1 and CDR2 are MNHEY and SVGEGT. V dropped 5 bases and J dropped 0 bases, with 20 bases sitting between them. Here the CDR3 reads CASSHLQVYSYSNQPQHF. In DNA form, the CDR3 reads TGTGCCAGCAGTCACTTACAGGTTTACTCTTATAGCAATCAGCCCCAGCATTTT.

The CDR3 sequence is CSAFSTGTGELFF. In DNA, the CDR3 is TGCAGCGCATTCTCCACAGGGACCGGGGAGCTGTTTTTT. The chain employs TRBV29-1 and TRBJ2-2; TRBD1 might be the D (6 bases). V was shortened by 7 bases and J by 5 bases, with 14 bases between the two germline ends. Germline-derived CDR1 and CDR2 are SQVTM and ANQGSEA. This CDR3 has 13 amino acids.

The chain uses TRBV6-1 and TRBJ2-1; 8 bases fit TRBD1. Per the germline V gene, CDR1 is MNHNS and CDR2 is SASEGT. The CDR3 length is 16 residues. After removal of 1 base from V and 3 bases from J, the junction contained 5 bases not matched to a gene. CDR3 amino acids: CASSEDMTGVYNEQFF. The CDR3, as DNA: TGTGCCAGCAGTGAAGATATGACAGGGGTCTACAATGAGCAGTTCTTC.

The chain couples TRBV5-1 to TRBJ2-2; 16 bases align to TRBD2. This CDR3 contains 19 residues. CDR1 is SGHRS, CDR2 YFSETQ, per germline. V gave up 2 bases and J gave up 6 bases; unmatched junction bases: 10. The CDR3 nucleotides read TGCGCCAGCAGCTTTCTCTTACCGGGACTAGCGGGAGGGCCCGGGGAGCTGTTTTTT. Protein product: CASSFLLPGLAGGPGELFF.

The rearrangement uses TRBV19 and TRBJ1-2; D remains ambiguous. Germline V CDR1 and CDR2: LNHDA, SQIVND (reference sequence). The V gene lost 6 bases and the J gene lost 5 bases, with 22 bases spanning the gap. The CDR3 loop spans 16 amino acids. CDR3 amino acids: CASSALGNRTGYGYTF. The CDR3 DNA sequence: TGTGCCAGTAGCGCTCTGGGGAACCGTACGGGGTATGGCTACACCTTC.

This clone was counted a few times. This chain uses TRBV4-3 with TRBJ2-7; D possibly corresponds to TRBD2 (6 bases). In germline, CDR1 is LGHNA, CDR2 YSLEER. Between the trimmed V and J ends, which lost 2 bases and 0 bases, there was a span of 11 bases. This CDR3 contains 15 residues. CDR3 nucleotide sequence: TGCGCCAGCAGCCAACTAGGAGGGAGCTCCTACGAGCAGTACTTC. Its translation: CASSQLGGSSYEQYF.

This clone was counted between two and nine times. The V and J genes are TRBV5-4 and TRBJ1-4; D is uncertain. The CDR3 runs to 14 residues. Deletions cut 2 bases from V and 5 bases from J, with 10 bases between. Germline lookup yields CDR1 SGHNT and CDR2 YYREEE (reference sequence). The CDR3 protein is CASSLPGNNEKLFF. The CDR3 DNA reads TGTGCCAGCAGCTTACCGGGGAACAATGAAAAACTGTTTTTT. The variable domain in full, with the rest retrieved from reference TRBV5-4 and TRBJ1-4, is ETGVTQSPTHLIKTRGQQVTLRCSSQSGHNTVSWYQQALGQGPQFIFQYYREEENGRGNFPPRFSGLQFPNYSSELNVNALELDDSALYLCASSLPGNNEKLFFGSGTQLSVL.

CDR3 in amino acids: CASSEQGATEAFF. DNA for the CDR3: TGTGCCAGCTCAGAACAGGGAGCCACTGAAGCTTTCTTT. The rearrangement links TRBV18 to TRBJ1-1; D possibly corresponds to TRBD1 (6 bases). V was pared by 5 bases and J by 4 bases, with 11 bases between. Germline V gives CDR1 KGHSH, CDR2 LQKENI. The CDR3 is 13 amino acids.

The chain is built from TRBV28 and TRBJ1-5; tentative D call: TRBD1 (5 bases). Per the germline V gene, CDR1 is MDHEN and CDR2 is SYDVKM. Trimming took 3 bases from V and 6 from J, leaving 15 bases between them. This CDR3 has 15 amino acids. In DNA, the CDR3 is TGTGCCAGCAGTTTGGGGGGGTGGAAGGGTCAGCCCCAGCATTTT. It translates to CASSLGGWKGQPQHF.

The chain is built from TRBV7-9 and TRBJ1-2; 7 bases align to TRBD1. The length of the CDR3 is 13 residues. Germline lookup yields CDR1 SEHNR and CDR2 FQNEAQ (reference sequence). V trimming: 6 bases; J trimming: 5 bases; junction bases outside the gene matches: 6. CDR3 nucleotide sequence: TGTGCCAGCAGTTGGGACAGCATGTATGGCTACACCTTC. As protein: CASSWDSMYGYTF.

The chain employs TRBV6-5 and TRBJ1-2, with 8 nucleotides matching TRBD1. This CDR3 region has 14 residues. The germline V gene has CDR1 MNHEY and CDR2 SVGAGI. Unmatched junction bases numbered 7, after V lost 6 bases and J lost 4 bases. The CDR3 region is CASSAQGDGYGYTF. Here the CDR3 DNA reads TGTGCCAGCAGCGCACAGGGGGATGGCTATGGCTACACCTTC.

The V call is TRBV27, the J call TRBJ2-5; D uncertain. Trimming shortened V by 3 bases and J by 4 bases, and 6 bases separated the two germline ends. In germline, CDR1 is MNHEY, CDR2 SMNVEV (reference sequence). CDR3 length: 12 residues. CDR3 coding DNA: TGTGCCAGCAGTTTGCTCGGAGAGACCCAGTACTTC. Translated: CASSLLGETQYF.

CDR3 sequence: CSVEDTDSVSTDTQYF. The CDR3 region has the DNA TGCAGCGTTGAAGACACGGACAGCGTTAGCACAGATACGCAGTATTTT. The V gene is TRBV29-1, the J gene TRBJ2-3; the D gene is possibly TRBD1 (6 bases). The CDR3 spans 16 residues. Germline V gene lookup returns CDR1 SQVTM and CDR2 ANQGSEA. The V end lost 0 bases, the J end lost 0 bases, and 13 bases lay between the germline ends.

V gene TRBV11-2 combines with J gene TRBJ1-2; 10 bases line up with TRBD1. Per germline, CDR1 SGHAT and CDR2 FQNNGV. The CDR3 is 15 amino acids. J gave up 5 bases and V 5 bases, and 8 bases lay outside the gene matches. CDR3 region: CASSHIGDRGYGYTF. The DNA of the CDR3 is TGTGCCAGCAGCCATATAGGGGACAGGGGTTATGGCTACACCTTC.